This T cell receptor (beta chain) comes out of a study of beta chain features in type 1 diabetes (dated by TCRdb to 2017 to 2018). Regarding the complete study: No differences in mean age, gender distribution, total cell number or subset yield were found between patients and healthy donors. A total of approximately 100 million sorted cells were examined across all samples, and the number of cells per subset was strongly correlated with RNA yield. In the study, TCRB repertoires of sorted circulating CD4+ T cell subsets from recently diagnosed type 1 diabetes patients were compared with those of matched healthy donors. Regulatory and stem cell-like memory subsets were isolated from only 8 patients and roughly eight healthy donors, whereas naive and central memory subsets came from all 28 donors.

Each donor gave one peripheral blood draw, averaging roughly 120 mL, which was collected into heparinised tubes. Naive, central memory, regulatory and stem cell-like memory CD4+ T cells were sorted on a BD FACSAria II using a panel including CD45RO, CCR7, CD25, CD127, CD95 and CD27. All sorted populations exceeded 95% purity. Right away, PBMCs were isolated by Lymphoprep density gradient centrifugation and were stained directly, with no culture step. Samples were stained and sorted in pairs, with one healthy donor and one patient per experiment, so that batch effects were minimized. Regarding this clone: No antigen is known for it. The record has no base qualities; no much larger clone is one base away.

On the study overall, not on this receptor specifically: Naive, central memory and regulatory TCRB repertoires appeared to be more similar among patients than among healthy donors. At VDJ recombination sites, patients with type 1 diabetes made fewer insertions and deleted more nucleotides, a pattern implying thymic rearrangement abnormalities. A moderate but significant shortening of TCRB CDR3 length was observed in type 1 diabetes patients in all four CD4+ subsets. Because cDNA rather than genomic DNA was sequenced, highly expressing activated cells could have been over-represented, although no difference in activation and CD3 levels was found between groups. Shorter templates might be favored by PCR, yet because patient and control samples were amplified and corrected together, any such skew would affect both groups equally. Because small numbers of individuals were included in the HLA sub-analyses, any influence of HLA type on TCRB rearrangement was left unresolved.

The High Capacity cDNA Reverse Transcription Kit was used to reverse transcribe all of the isolated RNA, meaning that expressed TCRB transcripts were what got sequenced. Deep immunoSEQ sequencing was applied to naive, central memory and regulatory T cell samples, giving an average of roughly 3.5 million total reads per sample. Sorted cells were lysed in RLT buffer, and RNA was extracted using DNase-treated RNeasy Micro or Mini kits according to cell number. To prevent cross-contamination, every cell subset was processed on its own, while patient and healthy donor samples were processed together. The immunoSEQ multiplex PCR was used to amplify TCRB sequences from cDNA, generating 87-bp fragments that spanned the CDR3 region. Sequencing of the amplicons was performed on the Illumina HiSeq platform. On the authors' methods: PCR bias was computationally corrected using synthetic template baselines, reads within Hamming distance 2 were collapsed, and singletons that could not be merged were discarded. Reads were aligned to IMGT to assign V, D and J genes, CDR3 length, and insertions or deletions at six rearrangement sites. Clonotype counts were normalized to sorted cell number within each subset before computing true diversity and Gini coefficients with the tcR R package. Repertoire sharing was quantified using the overlap coefficient calculated on TCRB nucleotide sequences. As a proxy for the pre-selection repertoire, out-of-frame TCRB sequences from naive cells were analyzed. Entries here come from immuneACCESS through TCRdb and include only in-frame sequences with V and J called. Some clones fail to appear in such tables; in the studies checked, an unresolved V gene covers under half of the shortfall, and the cause of the remainder is unknown. V, J and clone size are those of that table, while D and trimming were read from the DNA. Here the sample has under 800,000 clones; 15% to 17% occur a single time. Of the sample, approximately 0.099% is held by the ten largest clones.

Sequenced input: naive CD4+ T cells from blood. The sample's cell subset or site label, decoded: true naive CD4+ T cells. This TCR was recovered from a man younger than 30 in good health.

The sequenced DNA: TGTGCCAGCAGGCCGGGTAGGGTTAACTATGGCTACACCTTC. The resulting protein is CASRPGRVNYGYTF. The sequence joins TRBV2 to TRBJ1-2; no D gene is confidently identified. According to the germline V gene, CDR1 reads SNHLY and CDR2 reads FYNNEI. The CDR3 runs 14 amino acids, cysteine and phenylalanine included. The entry retains the CDR3 DNA only, 42 bases that are in frame from base 1. V is clipped by 6 bases and J by 1 base, and the sequence between their germline boundaries is 12 bases long.